The sequence of this T cell receptor beta chain was determined in a study of CD8 T cells in Susac syndrome. About 0.45 to 1 ug RNA was reverse transcribed with random hexamers. TCRdb re-analysed the immunoSEQ multiplex PCR reads in MiXCR, keeping a single row per CDR3 protein. The sample includes 300,000 to 350,000 distinct CDR3 sequences, about 90% of them seen just once. There are 16 residues in the CDR3. Germline V lookup: CDR1 SGHDN, CDR2 FVKESK. Trimming took 4 bases from V and 0 from J, leaving 14 bases between them. The receptor comes from a human donor with multiple sclerosis. The rearrangement uses TRBV14 and TRBJ2-3, with D perhaps given as TRBD1 or TRBD2 (5 bases each). Material for sequencing was CD4+ T cells from PBMCs. The CDR3 region is CASSPLGVPSTDTQYF. CDR3 coding DNA: TGTGCCAGCAGCCCATTGGGGGTTCCTAGCACAGATACGCAGTATTTT.